Following are 26 T cell receptor beta chains from one sample sequenced in a study of T-cell memory formation after mild COVID-19. TCRdb reprocessed the 5' RACE reads with MiXCR, giving one entry per CDR3 protein. The table lists roughly 450,000 distinct CDR3 sequences, around 17% of them singletons. The sequenced sample consisted of PBMCs or a T cell subset sorted from them (not recorded which). These receptors all stem from a young man who had mild COVID-19 (a few samples of this study predate the infection). Cell type and time point are not known.

This chain joins TRBV4-1 and TRBJ2-1; D is ambiguous. V shed 3 bases and J shed 9 bases, with 6 bases lying between them. Germline values: CDR1 MGHRA, CDR2 YSYEKL. The CDR3 length is 11 residues. CDR3 DNA sequence: TGCGCCAGCAGCCAGGTTGGTGAGCAGTTCTTC. It is translated as CASSQVGEQFF.

The chain uses TRBV19 and TRBJ1-1; no definite D call. Germline assignment: CDR1 LNHDA and CDR2 SQIVND (reference sequence). The CDR3 is made up of 14 amino acids. The V gene lost 7 bases and the J gene lost 4 bases, with 16 bases spanning the gap. This chain's CDR3 is CASKDVPEGTEAFF. CDR3 nucleotides: TGTGCCAGTAAGGATGTGCCGGAGGGCACTGAAGCTTTCTTT.

A remark on this clonotype: A read error may be the cause here, since a much bigger clone is one base away. The chain combines TRBV20-1 with TRBJ2-3; weak D call: TRBD2 (5 bases). V dropped 1 base and J dropped 6 bases, with 8 bases sitting between them. The CDR3 is made up of 12 amino acids. CDR1 and CDR2 from the germline V gene are DFQATT and SNEGSKA (reference sequence). The CDR3 here is CSARVSGDTQYF. As DNA, the CDR3 is TGCAGTGCTAGAGTTTCGGGGGATACGCAGTATTTT.

The chain links TRBV7-9 to TRBJ1-1, with D perhaps matching TRBD1 (6 bases). The germline V and J ends were trimmed by 6 bases and 0 bases, with 11 bases remaining between them. Looked up from germline, CDR1 is SEHNR and CDR2 is FQNEAQ (reference sequence). CDR3 size: 14 residues. In DNA, the CDR3 is TGTGCCAGCAGGCACAGGGACATGAACACTGAAGCTTTCTTT. It codes for CASRHRDMNTEAFF.

As to this clonotype: This may arise from a read error, as a much more abundant clone is one base away. The chain carries TRBV6-5 and TRBJ2-1; 8 bases line up with TRBD2. CDR1 and CDR2 (germline): MNHEY, SVGAGI. The CDR3 sequence is 16 residues long. Here the CDR3 reads CSSSYQSGGTVNEQFF. The CDR3 bases are TGTTCCAGCAGTTACCAAAGCGGGGGCACGGTCAATGAGCAGTTCTTC.

The rearrangement links TRBV7-9 to TRBJ1-5; D unclear. Trimming pared 4 bases from V and 8 bases from J, leaving 12 bases between. Germline assignment: CDR1 SEHNR and CDR2 FQNEAQ (reference sequence). This CDR3 is built from 13 residues. The CDR3 nucleotides are TGTGCCAGCAGCTCCGCGTGGGTGGAGCCCCAGCATTTT. It translates to CASSSAWVEPQHF.

This clonotype was recorded a few times. This chain uses TRBV7-2 with TRBJ2-5; D unclear. Germline V gives CDR1 SGHTA, CDR2 FQGNSA. Deletions cut 6 bases from V and 2 bases from J, with 13 bases between. The CDR3 contains 14 residues. The CDR3 sequence: CASRRPGLQETQYF. The CDR3 DNA reads as TGTGCCAGCAGACGCCCCGGCCTGCAAGAGACCCAGTACTTC.

This clonotype was detected a few times. The chain carries TRBV20-1 and TRBJ1-4, with D perhaps matching TRBD1 (5 bases). The ends were cut back, 0 bases at V and 2 bases at J, with 31 bases in the middle. This CDR3 region has 22 residues. Germline V gives CDR1 DFQATT, CDR2 SNEGSKA (reference sequence). For the CDR3, the DNA is TGCAGTGCTAGAGATTGGGGGGGTCGGAGGAAGCAGGATTTGTCGACTAATGAAAAACTGTTTTTT. Encoded protein: CSARDWGGRRKQDLSTNEKLFF.

The rearrangement joins TRBV7-6 to TRBJ2-7; D remains unclear. The CDR3 runs to 13 residues. V was pared by 1 base and J by 6 bases, with 10 bases between. Germline V gives CDR1 SGHVS, CDR2 FNYEAQ. This CDR3 reads CASSLGQSREQYV. CDR3 in DNA: TGTGCCAGCAGCTTAGGCCAATCCCGCGAGCAGTACGTC.

This clonotype has more than one count but fewer than ten. The chain is built from TRBV4-3 and TRBJ1-1; TRBD1 matches 9 bases. The CDR3 sequence is 15 residues long. Trimming cost V 0 bases and J 4 bases; bases outside gene matches: 3. Germline V gene lookup returns CDR1 LGHNA and CDR2 YSLEER. The CDR3 here is CASSQEGTGITEAFF. In DNA, the CDR3 is TGCGCCAGCAGCCAAGAGGGGACAGGGATCACTGAAGCTTTCTTT.

This chain joins TRBV12-3 or TRBV12-4 and TRBJ2-5; D is perhaps TRBD1 or TRBD2 (5 bases each). The CDR3 is 15 residues long. Trimming took 5 bases from V and 7 from J, leaving 20 bases between them. The CDR3 DNA sequence: TGTGCCAGCAGTCCCACTGCCGTAGGGACGGGGACCCAGTACTTC. It yields the protein CASSPTAVGTGTQYF.

J is TRBJ1-2 and V is TRBV6-5; D remains ambiguous. Germline lookup yields CDR1 MNHEY and CDR2 SVGAGI. Trimming took 2 bases from V and 2 from J, leaving 12 bases between them. The CDR3 loop spans 15 amino acids. CDR3 coding DNA: TGTGCCAGCAGTTACGGGTCAGGAACCAACTATGGCTACACCTTC. Residues: CASSYGSGTNYGYTF.

This clonotype appeared many times. This chain uses TRBV10-2 with TRBJ2-7; D unclear. This CDR3 spans 13 amino acids. V lost 7 bases and J 2 bases, leaving 12 bases between the germline ends. Looked up from germline, CDR1 is WSHSY and CDR2 is SAAADI. CDR3: CASTVDPAYEQYF. The DNA for the CDR3 is TGCGCCAGCACCGTCGACCCCGCCTACGAGCAGTACTTC.

In its sample, this clonotype was seen many times. The chain employs TRBV20-1 and TRBJ2-7; 8 bases fit TRBD1. CDR1 is DFQATT and CDR2 is SNEGSKA in the germline V gene (reference sequence). The CDR3 has 13 amino acids. The J segment lost 6 bases and the V segment lost 3 bases, leaving 7 bases of the junction unmatched. CDR3 loop: CSARPGGWGEQYF. In nucleotides, the CDR3 is TGCAGTGCTAGGCCAGGGGGCTGGGGCGAGCAGTACTTC.

The rearrangement links TRBV6-5 to TRBJ1-1; D not certain. The V gene's germline CDR1 is MNHEY and CDR2 SVGAGI. Between the trimmed V and J ends, which lost 6 bases and 6 bases, there was a span of 14 bases. The CDR3 loop spans 13 amino acids. The DNA of the CDR3 is TGTGCCAGCAGGTTTCGGGCGGGCGCTGAAGCTTTCTTT. Protein sequence: CASRFRAGAEAFF.

The chain joins TRBV6-5 to TRBJ2-3, with D maybe TRBD2 (6 bases). V gave up 8 bases and J gave up 4 bases, with 10 bases separating them. Germline loops: CDR1 MNHEY, CDR2 SVGAGI. The CDR3 has 12 residues. CDR3 protein: CASARGPDTQYF. DNA of the CDR3: TGTGCCAGCGCGCGGGGCCCAGATACGCAGTATTTT.

The chain employs TRBV5-1 and TRBJ1-2; D unresolved. The CDR3 runs 14 residues. Trimming left V 0 bases short and J 2 bases short, with 8 bases between. CDR1 is SGHRS and CDR2 is YFSETQ in the germline V gene. The CDR3 DNA reads TGCGCCAGCAGCTTGGAGGGTCCAAACTATGGCTACACCTTC. This codes for CASSLEGPNYGYTF. Variable domain in full (rest from reference TRBV5-1 and TRBJ1-2): KAGVTQTPRYLIKTRGQQVTLSCSPISGHRSVSWYQQTPGQGLQFLFEYFSETQRNKGNFPGRFSGRQFSNSRSEMNVSTLELGDSALYLCASSLEGPNYGYTFGSGTRLTVV.

V usage is TRBV4-3 and J usage is TRBJ2-3, with 9 bases matching TRBD2. Germline assignment: CDR1 LGHNA and CDR2 YSLEER. V dropped 2 bases and J dropped 6; count of bases not matched to a gene: 12. The CDR3 spans 17 residues. CDR3 region: CASSQTRTRGGWDTQYF. For the CDR3, the DNA is TGCGCCAGCAGCCAAACGCGGACGCGGGGGGGTTGGGATACGCAGTATTTT.

CDR3 amino acids: CASSLTDYNEQFF. CDR3 bases: TGTGCCAGCAGCTTAACTGATTACAATGAGCAGTTCTTC. The V gene is TRBV7-2, the J gene TRBJ2-1, with D unclear. CDR3 length: 13 amino acids. CDR1 and CDR2 (germline): SGHTA, FQGNSA. Between the trimmed V and J ends, which lost 2 bases and 4 bases, there was a span of 6 bases.

This clonotype was observed a handful of times. The chain employs TRBV12-3 or TRBV12-4 and TRBJ2-5; 9 nucleotides align to TRBD2. The CDR3 loop spans 18 amino acids. The V gene end was trimmed by 5 bases and the J gene end by 3 bases; junction bases not matched to a gene: 16. This chain's CDR3 is CASSPRRPSGVKKETQYF. CDR3 DNA: TGTGCCAGCAGTCCCCGTCGACCTAGCGGGGTAAAAAAAGAGACCCAGTACTTC.

The chain couples TRBV28 to TRBJ1-1, with 9 positions matching TRBD1. V lost 8 bases and J lost 6; bases outside the gene matches: 7. Germline V gene lookup returns CDR1 MDHEN and CDR2 SYDVKM. This CDR3 region has 13 residues. In DNA, the CDR3 is TGTGCCAGCGGGACAGGGTGGAAATCTGAAGCTTTCTTT. Its protein product is CASGTGWKSEAFF.

The J gene is TRBJ1-6, the V gene TRBV4-3; 9 positions match TRBD1. Germline V gene data show CDR1 as LGHNA and CDR2 as YSLEER. The V segment lost 7 bases and the J segment 7 bases; nucleotides outside the gene matches: 5. This CDR3 has 14 residues. The CDR3 sequence is CASKGTGSNSPLHF. The CDR3 region has the DNA TGCGCCAGCAAGGGGACAGGGAGCAATTCACCCCTCCACTTT.

Comment on this clonotype: This clone may be a read error of a much larger clone one base away. The CDR3 is CASSFCRGRNTEAFF. The CDR3 DNA reads TGTGCCAGCAGTTTCTGCAGAGGACGGAACACTGAAGCTTTCTTT. The V gene is TRBV12-3 or TRBV12-4, the J gene TRBJ1-1; unclear D gene. V dropped 3 bases and J dropped 1 base, with 12 bases sitting between them. This CDR3 spans 15 amino acids.

The chain uses TRBV6-5 and TRBJ2-5, with D possibly matching TRBD2 (5 bases). Trimming took 0 bases from V and 5 from J, leaving 13 bases between them. The CDR3 spans 15 residues. Germline lookup yields CDR1 MNHEY and CDR2 SVGAGI. DNA of the CDR3: TGTGCCAGCAGTTACTCGACCGAGGGTGGGGAGACCCAGTACTTC. Its protein is CASSYSTEGGETQYF.

This clonotype showed up just a few times. This chain connects TRBV20-1 to TRBJ1-2; D perhaps matches TRBD1 (5 bases). The CDR3 has 13 residues. Germline V gene sequence: CDR1 DFQATT, CDR2 SNEGSKA (reference sequence). V lost 5 bases and J lost 8, with 18 bases in between. Here the CDR3 reads CSAQTTGVWGYTF. The CDR3 nucleotides read TGCAGTGCTCAGACCACGGGGGTATGGGGCTACACCTTC.

This clonotype was counted a few times. The chain joins TRBV9 to TRBJ2-1, with 7 bases that match TRBD2. The V segment lost 4 bases and the J segment 8 bases; nucleotides outside the gene matches: 9. From germline, CDR1 is SGDLS and CDR2 YYNGEE. The CDR3 is 14 amino acids. The CDR3 loop reads CASSLGEGIDEQFF. CDR3 in DNA: TGTGCCAGCAGCTTGGGGGAGGGGATTGATGAGCAGTTCTTC.